This section outlines one T cell receptor beta chain sequence together with its context. The antigen is not known. A read error may account for a junction end that differs from germline. The entry originates in a study of beta chain features in type 1 diabetes. Notes on the study in general: Fewer junction insertions and more nucleotide deletions appeared in type 1 diabetes patients.

All of the isolated RNA was reverse transcribed, so expressed TCRB transcripts were sequenced. The data were produced by immunoSEQ multiplex PCR, yet TCRdb's version contains in-frame clones alone and is incomplete. Found here are fewer than 500,000 clones, more than 11% of them singletons; the top ten hold roughly 0.036%. Each of the CD4+ naive, central memory, regulatory and stem cell-like memory populations was sorted via CD45RO/CCR7/CD25/CD127/CD95/CD27. In all sorted populations, purity surpassed 95%. The sample was naive CD4+ T cells from blood. The sequence came from a man aged 30 to 45 in good health.

The CDR3 DNA follows: TGTGCCAGCAGCTTTGCGGGGGGCTCCAACGAGCAGTACTTC. The encoded protein is CASSFAGGSNEQYF. The chain links TRBV5-4 to TRBJ2-7, with 8 nucleotides matching TRBD2. This CDR3 spans 14 amino acids. Germline V gene lookup returns CDR1 SGHNT and CDR2 YYREEE (reference sequence).